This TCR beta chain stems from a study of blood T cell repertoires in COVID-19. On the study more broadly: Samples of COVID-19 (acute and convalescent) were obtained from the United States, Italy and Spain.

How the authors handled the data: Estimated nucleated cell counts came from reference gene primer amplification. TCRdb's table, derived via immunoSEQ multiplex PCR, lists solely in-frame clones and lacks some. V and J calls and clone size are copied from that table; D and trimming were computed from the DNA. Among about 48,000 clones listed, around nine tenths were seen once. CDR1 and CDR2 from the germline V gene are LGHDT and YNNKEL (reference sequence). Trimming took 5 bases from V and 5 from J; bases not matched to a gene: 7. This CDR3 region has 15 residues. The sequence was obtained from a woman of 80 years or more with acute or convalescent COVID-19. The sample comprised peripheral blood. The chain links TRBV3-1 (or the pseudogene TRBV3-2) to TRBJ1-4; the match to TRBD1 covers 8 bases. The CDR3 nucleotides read TGTGCCAGCAGCTGGGGGGGGACAGGAAATGAAAAACTGTTTTTT. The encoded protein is CASSWGGTGNEKLFF.